Listed here are 11 T cell receptor beta chains from one sample, sequenced in a study of identical twins. TCRdb passed the 5' RACE reads through MiXCR, listing each CDR3 protein once. The profile shows hundreds of thousands of distinct CDR3 sequences, 8% to 9% of them singletons. The sample was also linked to a second study, of yellow fever vaccine responses in identical twins.

The sequenced sample consisted of PBMCs. The origin of the receptors is a young woman in good health.

There are a few counts of this clonotype. The rearrangement links TRBV20-1 to TRBJ2-7; 10 nucleotides align to TRBD2. The CDR3 contains 17 residues. The junction had 14 bases not matched to a gene; V was cut back by 2 bases and J by 4 bases. Germline V gives CDR1 DFQATT, CDR2 SNEGSKA (reference sequence). The CDR3 bases are TGCAGTGCTAGACTAAACATCGGACTAGCGGTTCAGTACGAGCAGTACTTC. Its translation: CSARLNIGLAVQYEQYF.

This clonotype has only a few counts. The chain recombines TRBV5-1 with TRBJ2-7, with 11 nucleotides matching TRBD2. The germline CDR1 and CDR2 sequences are SGHRS and YFSETQ. The ends lost 2 bases at V and 3 bases at J; junction bases unmatched: 4. This CDR3 spans 15 amino acids. The CDR3 DNA sequence: TGCGCCAGCAGCTTATCGACTAGCGGGGTCTACGAGCAGTACTTC. Translation gives CASSLSTSGVYEQYF. Drawing the rest from reference TRBV5-1 and TRBJ2-7, the complete variable domain is KAGVTQTPRYLIKTRGQQVTLSCSPISGHRSVSWYQQTPGQGLQFLFEYFSETQRNKGNFPGRFSGRQFSNSRSEMNVSTLELGDSALYLCASSLSTSGVYEQYFGPGTRLTVT.

This clonotype was found a few times. This chain joins TRBV19 and TRBJ2-3; 8 bases are a match to TRBD1. CDR3 length: 16 amino acids. After removal of 5 bases from V and 1 base from J, the junction contained 8 bases not matched to a gene. The germline CDR1 and CDR2 sequences are LNHDA and SQIVND (reference sequence). CDR3 amino acids: CASSVDRGYGTDTQYF. The CDR3 DNA follows: TGTGCCAGTAGTGTCGACAGGGGTTATGGCACAGATACGCAGTATTTT.

The J gene is TRBJ2-7, the V gene TRBV19; D may be TRBD2 (7 bases). This CDR3 has 13 residues. V shed 6 bases and J shed 5 bases, with 14 bases lying between them. The germline V gene has CDR1 LNHDA and CDR2 SQIVND (reference sequence). The CDR3 spells CASRGGGSHEQYF. The CDR3 bases are TGTGCCAGTAGAGGGGGGGGTAGCCACGAGCAGTACTTC.

DNA for the CDR3: TGTGCCAGCAGCCAAGGCCCTACAGCTGAGTACGAGCAGTACTTC. This codes for CASSQGPTAEYEQYF. The chain uses TRBV3-1 and TRBJ2-7; D uncertain. The CDR3 extends over 15 amino acids. Germline V gene sequence: CDR1 LGHDT, CDR2 YNNKEL (reference sequence). The V and J ends lost 1 base and 4 bases respectively, with 14 bases between them.

The chain recombines TRBV20-1 with TRBJ2-3; D unresolved. The germline V gene encodes CDR1 DFQATT and CDR2 SNEGSKA (reference sequence). Trimming removed 0 bases from V and 2 bases from J, with 15 bases in between. The CDR3 is 16 amino acids. This CDR3 reads CSARDNERPITDTQYF. The CDR3 nucleotides are TGCAGTGCTAGAGACAACGAGCGACCCATCACAGATACGCAGTATTTT.

This clonotype was counted between two and nine times. The chain employs TRBV7-9 and TRBJ2-7; no definite D call. CDR3 size: 14 residues. With 5 bases removed from V and 0 bases from J, the gap between germline ends came to 11 bases. Germline CDR1 reads SEHNR; CDR2 reads FQNEAQ (reference sequence). The CDR3 region is CASSPDGFSYEQYF. CDR3 coding DNA: TGTGCCAGCAGCCCCGACGGATTCTCCTACGAGCAGTACTTC. The variable domain in full, completed from reference TRBV7-9 and TRBJ2-7, reads DTGVSQNPRHKITKRGQNVTFRCDPISEHNRLYWYRQTLGQGPEFLTYFQNEAQLEKSRLLSDRFSAERPKGSFSTLEIQRTEQGDSAMYLCASSPDGFSYEQYFGPGTRLTVT.

There are a few counts of this clonotype. The chain has TRBV28 and TRBJ2-1, with 7 positions matching TRBD2. J was trimmed by 8 bases and V by 3 bases; bases with no gene match: 10. This CDR3 spans 15 amino acids. Germline V gives CDR1 MDHEN, CDR2 SYDVKM. The CDR3 here is CASSFGSGKQDEQFF. In nucleotides, the CDR3 is TGTGCCAGCAGTTTCGGGAGCGGGAAGCAGGATGAGCAGTTCTTC. Full variable domain (outside the CDR3, taken from reference TRBV28 and TRBJ2-1): DVKVTQSSRYLVKRTGEKVFLECVQDMDHENMFWYRQDPGLGLRLIYFSYDVKMKEKGDIPEGYSVSREKKERFSLILESASTNQTSMYLCASSFGSGKQDEQFFGPGTRLTVL.

The rearrangement joins TRBV6-5 to TRBJ2-1; no firm D call. This CDR3 contains 16 residues. CDR1 MNHEY and CDR2 SVGAGI come from the germline V gene. V was clipped by 0 bases and J by 5 bases, with 14 bases between them. The CDR3 DNA reads as TGTGCCAGCAGTTACTCTCGGTCAGGACCGGACAATGAGCAGTTCTTC. Encoded protein: CASSYSRSGPDNEQFF.

Only a few counts were recorded for this clonotype. The V gene is TRBV27, the J gene TRBJ2-2; D perhaps matches TRBD2 (5 bases). Trimming took 5 bases from V and 6 from J, leaving 10 bases between them. Germline CDR1 is MNHEY and CDR2 is SMNVEV (reference sequence). The CDR3 length is 13 residues. As DNA, the CDR3 is TGTGCCAGCAGTGGGCTAGCTCCCGGGGAGCTGTTTTTT. Its protein is CASSGLAPGELFF.

A few counts support this clonotype. This chain uses TRBV4-1 with TRBJ2-3; 9 bases line up with TRBD1. The CDR3 length is 16 residues. V trimming: 0 bases; J trimming: 3 bases; junction bases outside the gene matches: 4. Germline lookup yields CDR1 MGHRA and CDR2 YSYEKL. The CDR3 sequence is CASSQDGTGKTDTQYF. CDR3 coding DNA: TGCGCCAGCAGCCAAGATGGGACAGGGAAGACAGATACGCAGTATTTT.